These 14 T cell receptor beta chains share one sample of origin, sequenced in a study of T cells in Graves' hyperthyroidism and ophthalmopathy. Researchers took RNA transcripts and amplified the TCR beta CDR3 regions from them. An initial round of RT-PCR targeting the TCR CDR3 relied on the HTBI primer set. TCRdb re-called the multiplex PCR reads with MiXCR, one entry per CDR3 protein. The table shows under 700,000 distinct CDR3 sequences, with around 45% occurring only once. Sequencing was carried out using peripheral blood or thyroid tissue (not recorded which). Receptor source: a woman aged 18-29 years with Graves' hyperthyroidism.

This clonotype was recorded only once. Its ends do not fully match the called genes, so a read error is possible. The V and J genes are TRBV24-1 and TRBJ2-5; possible D gene TRBD2, 5 bases. The germline gives CDR1 KGHDR, CDR2 SFDVKD. This CDR3 contains 15 residues. CDR3 in amino acids: CASSPWGSEQETQYF. The CDR3 DNA reads as TGTGCCAGCAGTCCCTGGGGTAGCGAACAAGAGACCCAGTACTTC.

This clonotype was seen many times. CDR3 coding DNA: TGTGCCAGCAGCGGACAGGGAGGCTATGGCTACACCTTC. It yields the protein CASSGQGGYGYTF. The chain is built from TRBV12-3 or TRBV12-4 and TRBJ1-2; 8 bases map to TRBD1. Trimming took 6 bases from V and 4 from J; bases not matched to a gene: 4. This CDR3 is built from 13 residues.

The rearrangement joins TRBV25-1 to TRBJ1-2; D perhaps matches TRBD1 (5 bases). The ends were cut back, 5 bases at V and 3 bases at J, with 10 bases in the middle. Germline values: CDR1 MGHDK, CDR2 SYGVNS. This CDR3 contains 13 residues. The CDR3 reads CASSYEGHYGYTF. As DNA, the CDR3 is TGTGCCAGCAGTTATGAGGGGCACTATGGCTACACCTTC.

Many counts were recorded for this clonotype. V is TRBV9 and J is TRBJ2-7; tentative D call: TRBD1 (6 bases). Trimming removed 7 bases at V and 6 bases at J, with 14 bases between. Germline V gives CDR1 SGDLS, CDR2 YYNGEE. The CDR3 extends over 12 amino acids. The CDR3: CASSPTGIEQYF. The CDR3 coding sequence is TGTGCCAGCTCACCAACAGGGATCGAGCAGTACTTC.

As concerns this clonotype: One junction end does not reproduce the germline sequence, and a read error may be involved. This rearrangement joins TRBV25-1 to TRBJ1-2; the D gene is possibly TRBD1 (6 bases). The CDR3 length is 15 residues. Germline lookup yields CDR1 MGHDK and CDR2 SYGVNS. As DNA, the CDR3 is TGTGCCAGCACTCGACAGGTGCCTGACCCCTATGGCTACATCTTC. Translated, it gives CASTRQVPDPYGYIF.

This clonotype has more than one count but fewer than ten. The chain couples TRBV12-3 or TRBV12-4 to TRBJ2-6; D is unresolved. V was clipped by 2 bases and J by 3 bases, with 8 bases between them. The CDR3 contains 15 residues. The CDR3 spells CASSLWGNGANVLTF. CDR3 nucleotides: TGTGCCAGCAGTTTATGGGGAAATGGGGCCAACGTCCTGACTTTC.

This clonotype was counted at least ten times. J is TRBJ1-1 and V is TRBV7-2, with D unresolved. V gave up 3 bases and J gave up 5 bases, with 4 bases separating them. Per the germline V gene, CDR1 is SGHTA and CDR2 is FQGNSA. There are 11 residues in the CDR3. The CDR3 reads CASSFRTEAFF. As DNA, the CDR3 is TGTGCCAGCAGCTTTCGAACTGAAGCTTTCTTT.

V and J are TRBV19 and TRBJ2-7, with a weak D call TRBD1 (5 bases). The CDR3 runs to 14 residues. The germline V and J ends were trimmed by 1 base and 0 bases, with 7 bases remaining between them. Germline CDR1 reads LNHDA; CDR2 reads SQIVND (reference sequence). The CDR3 is CASSIGQSSYEQYF. CDR3 nucleotide sequence: TGTGCCAGTAGTATAGGACAGAGCTCCTACGAGCAGTACTTC.

This clonotype was counted many times. The chain links TRBV7-2 to TRBJ2-5; tentative D call: TRBD2 (5 bases). Germline loops: CDR1 SGHTA, CDR2 FQGNSA. The CDR3 extends over 12 amino acids. Trimming left V 3 bases short and J 4 bases short, with 6 bases between. The CDR3 coding sequence is TGTGCCAGCAGCTTCGCGGGAGAGACCCAGTACTTC. It codes for CASSFAGETQYF.

The chain combines TRBV6-4 with TRBJ2-7; D is undetermined. The CDR3 is 11 residues long. V lost 1 base to trimming and J lost 7 bases, with 5 bases between them. CDR1 and CDR2 from the germline V gene are MRHNA and SNTAGT. DNA of the CDR3: TGTGCCAGCAGTGACTTAACTGAGCAGTACTTC. Amino acid sequence: CASSDLTEQYF.

There are a few counts of this clonotype. The chain couples TRBV9 to TRBJ2-7; D tentatively fits TRBD1 or TRBD2 (5 bases each). V lost 4 bases and J 3 bases, leaving 17 bases between the germline ends. Germline V CDR1 and CDR2: SGDLS, YYNGEE. This CDR3 has 15 amino acids. The CDR3 coding sequence is TGTGCCAGCAGCACCTCCGGGACGCCTGGCTACGAGCAGTACTTC. Encoded protein: CASSTSGTPGYEQYF.

The chain combines TRBV7-9 with TRBJ1-2; D is undetermined. The length of the CDR3 is 16 residues. The germline V gene has CDR1 SEHNR and CDR2 FQNEAQ (reference sequence). V shed 1 base and J shed 8 bases, with 20 bases lying between them. The CDR3 DNA is TGTGCCAGCAGCTTAGACGGGCTTAGATCCATGGGAGGCTACACCTTC. Translating gives CASSLDGLRSMGGYTF.

This chain links TRBV7-8 with TRBJ2-5; D is undetermined. This CDR3 is 12 amino acids long. The V gene's germline CDR1 is SGHVS and CDR2 FQNEAQ. V was pared by 0 bases and J by 10 bases, with 9 bases between. CDR3 nucleotide sequence: TGTGCCAGCAGCTTAGCATTAGGGAACCAGTACTTC. Its protein product is CASSLALGNQYF.

This clonotype was seen repeatedly, ten times or more. The rearrangement joins TRBV2 to TRBJ1-1, with TRBD1 identical over 7 bases. This CDR3 has 10 residues. V was clipped by 9 bases and J by 8 bases; unmatched bases: 3. The germline CDR1 and CDR2 sequences are SNHLY and FYNNEI. CDR3 sequence (DNA): TGTGCCAGGGGGGACAGCGAAGCTTTCTTT. Its translation is CARGDSEAFF.